The TCR beta chain described here comes from a study of T cell repertoires in cytomegalovirus infection. For the study at large: Public TCR beta signatures marked donors with CMV infection and the matching HLA.

Germline CDR1 reads SGHTA; CDR2 reads FQGNSA. CDR3 length equals 16 residues. Germline trimming cut 5 bases from V and 1 base from J; bases unmatched to any gene: 8. The sample holds many counts of this clonotype. Its antigen is undetermined. Study-level findings and limits: The study identified carriers of CMV plus the relevant HLA from cumulative public TCR beta family frequency. CMV-specific TCR beta clonotypes restricted by HLA-C dominated the ex vivo response.

TCRdb itself ran the reads through MiXCR, one entry per CDR3 protein. The data show fewer than 200,000 distinct CDR3 sequences, roughly 20% seen once. The receptor was derived from a human donor in good health (CMV status not recorded). Some clones in this sample may be carry-over from other donors' samples. Sequenced sample: PBMCs. This chain uses TRBV7-2 with TRBJ2-7, with 10 bases fitting TRBD1. The CDR3 DNA sequence: TGTGCCAGCAGCCCGGCAGGGACAGGGGCGTCCTACGAGCAGTACTTC. This codes for CASSPAGTGASYEQYF.